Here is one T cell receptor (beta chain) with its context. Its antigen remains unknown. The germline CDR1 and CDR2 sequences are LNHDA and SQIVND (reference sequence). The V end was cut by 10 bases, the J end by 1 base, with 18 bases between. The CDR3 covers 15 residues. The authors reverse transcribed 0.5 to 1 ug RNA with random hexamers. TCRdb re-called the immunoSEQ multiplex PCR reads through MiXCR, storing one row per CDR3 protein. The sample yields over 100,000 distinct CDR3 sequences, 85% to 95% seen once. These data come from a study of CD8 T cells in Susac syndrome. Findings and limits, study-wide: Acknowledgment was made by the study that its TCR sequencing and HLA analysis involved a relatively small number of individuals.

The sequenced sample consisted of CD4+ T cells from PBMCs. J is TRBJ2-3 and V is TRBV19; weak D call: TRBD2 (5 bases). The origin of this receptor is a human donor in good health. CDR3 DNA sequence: TGTGCCACCCCGGGTTCGTCGAGGGGCACAGATACGCAGTATTTT. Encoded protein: CATPGSSRGTDTQYF. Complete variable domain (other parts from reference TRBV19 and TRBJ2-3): DGGITQSPKYLFRKEGQNVTLSCEQNLNHDAMYWYRQDPGQGLRLIYYSQIVNDFQKGDIAEGYSVSREKKESFPLTVTSAQKNPTAFYLCATPGSSRGTDTQYFGPGTRLTVL.